Below, 30 T cell receptor beta chains from the same sample are listed, as sequenced in a study of cytomegalovirus exposure and HLA in healthy donors. The PCR made use of 60 Vbeta and 13 Jbeta primers. Using immunoSEQ multiplex PCR, the repertoire was profiled, and TCRdb retains in-frame clones only, with some absent. The sample lists around 91,000 clones; roughly 67% were seen once. The material sequenced was PBMCs. Every receptor here comes from a human donor in good health.

The chain is built from TRBV5-1 and TRBJ2-3; D uncertain. With 2 bases removed from V and 0 bases from J, the gap between germline ends came to 4 bases. Germline CDR1 SGHRS, CDR2 YFSETQ. The CDR3 has 13 residues. The DNA for the CDR3 is TGCGCCAGCAGCTTATCTAGCACAGATACGCAGTATTTT. Its protein product is CASSLSSTDTQYF.

This clone was seen a single time. This chain joins TRBV6-1 and TRBJ2-5; the match to TRBD2 covers 8 bases. The CDR3 has 15 amino acids. V shed 1 base, J shed 3 bases, and the junction held 4 bases outside the gene matches. Germline loops: CDR1 MNHNS, CDR2 SASEGT. CDR3 amino acids: CASSEVGSGEETQYF. In DNA, the CDR3 is TGTGCCAGCAGTGAAGTTGGTAGCGGGGAAGAGACCCAGTACTTC.

The rearrangement uses TRBV14 and TRBJ1-1, with D maybe TRBD1 (6 bases). The germline CDR1 and CDR2 sequences are SGHDN and FVKESK. The V and J ends lost 3 bases and 5 bases respectively, with 13 bases between them. The length of the CDR3 is 14 residues. In DNA form, the CDR3 reads TGTGCCAGCAGCCAGACCAGGGGCGGAACTGAAGCTTTCTTT. It is translated as CASSQTRGGTEAFF.

The V call is TRBV7-9, the J call TRBJ2-7; 8 bases are shared with TRBD1. The CDR3 is 17 amino acids. V lost 0 bases to trimming and J lost 4 bases; unmatched junction nucleotides: 11. The V gene's germline CDR1 is SEHNR and CDR2 FQNEAQ (reference sequence). CDR3 amino acids: CASSLATLGGQGYEQYF. CDR3 DNA sequence: TGTGCCAGCAGCTTAGCGACCTTAGGAGGACAGGGATACGAGCAGTACTTC.

This rearrangement joins TRBV15 to TRBJ2-7; TRBD2 matches at 7 bases. V lost 4 bases to trimming and J lost 1 base; unmatched junction nucleotides: 7. This CDR3 has 15 residues. Germline assignment: CDR1 LNHNV and CDR2 YYDKDF (reference sequence). CDR3 region: CATSIPAGPSYEQYF. The CDR3 region has the DNA TGTGCCACCAGCATCCCAGCGGGGCCATCCTACGAGCAGTACTTC.

The chain recombines TRBV5-1 with TRBJ2-3; TRBD1 matches at 7 bases. The CDR3 is 16 amino acids. Germline CDR1 is SGHRS and CDR2 is YFSETQ. The trim removed 4 bases at V and 4 bases at J, leaving 12 bases unmatched. CDR3 nucleotides: TGCGCCAGCAGCCGCTCCCCGCCGACAGGGTCAGATACGCAGTATTTT. Amino acid sequence: CASSRSPPTGSDTQYF.

On this clone itself: The sample has other DNA sequences that encode this CDR3 too. This chain connects TRBV5-1 to TRBJ2-5, with TRBD2 identical over 13 bases. V was pared by 0 bases and J by 3 bases, with 2 bases of the junction left unmatched. CDR3 length equals 16 residues. The germline V gene has CDR1 SGHRS and CDR2 YFSETQ. DNA of the CDR3: TGCGCCAGCAGCTTGGGGACTAGCGGGGGCGAAGAGACCCAGTACTTC. Translation gives CASSLGTSGGEETQYF. The whole variable domain, remainder taken from reference TRBV5-1 and TRBJ2-5, is KAGVTQTPRYLIKTRGQQVTLSCSPISGHRSVSWYQQTPGQGLQFLFEYFSETQRNKGNFPGRFSGRQFSNSRSEMNVSTLELGDSALYLCASSLGTSGGEETQYFGPGTRLLVL.

This clone was seen only a few times. The CDR3 loop reads CASTPTGTGLWGDTQYF. CDR3 DNA sequence: TGTGCCAGTACTCCGACCGGGACAGGGCTGTGGGGAGATACGCAGTATTTT. The chain links TRBV19 to TRBJ2-3, with 9 bases identical to TRBD1. The germline gives CDR1 LNHDA, CDR2 SQIVND (reference sequence). CDR3 size: 17 residues. Losses at the gene ends were 7 bases for V and 5 bases for J; bases not matched to a gene: 16.

This clone appeared a few times. The chain couples TRBV9 to TRBJ1-3; maybe TRBD1 (5 bases). The CDR3 totals 17 residues. Germline V gene lookup returns CDR1 SGDLS and CDR2 YYNGEE. V was cut by 2 bases and J by 3 bases, with 18 bases left in between. CDR3: CASSVTGLLLDGNTIYF. The CDR3 region has the DNA TGTGCCAGCAGCGTGACGGGACTACTATTGGATGGAAACACCATATATTTT. The full variable domain, its missing parts supplied by reference TRBV9 and TRBJ1-3, is DSGVTQTPKHLITATGQRVTLRCSPRSGDLSVYWYQQSLDQGLQFLIQYYNGEERAKGNILERFSAQQFPDLHSELNLSSLELGDSALYFCASSVTGLLLDGNTIYFGEGSWLTVV.

This clone was detected a few times. One end of the junction does not line up with germline, which may come from a read error. V is TRBV5-4 and J is TRBJ1-2; 10 bases are shared with TRBD1. CDR1 SGHNT and CDR2 YYREEE come from the germline V gene (reference sequence). The CDR3 loop spans 14 amino acids. The CDR3 loop reads CASKLGTGDSGYSF. CDR3 coding DNA: TGTGCCAGCAAGCTCGGGACAGGGGATTCTGGCTACTCCTTC.

The chain combines TRBV18 with TRBJ2-3; a weak D match, TRBD1 (5 bases). From germline, CDR1 is KGHSH and CDR2 LQKENI. Trimming stripped 3 bases from V and 0 bases from J, with 16 bases between. The CDR3 is 17 amino acids. CDR3 protein: CASSPLRQGDSTDTQYF. Here the CDR3 DNA reads TGTGCCAGCTCACCGTTACGGCAGGGTGACAGCACAGATACGCAGTATTTT.

The chain uses TRBV7-7 and TRBJ2-5; D may be TRBD2 (7 bases). The CDR3 is 15 residues long. Germline values: CDR1 SSHAT, CDR2 FNYEAQ (reference sequence). The V gene lost 5 bases and the J gene lost 6 bases, with 19 bases spanning the gap. This CDR3 reads CASSPSMGGRKTQYF. The CDR3 region has the DNA TGTGCCAGCAGCCCTAGCATGGGGGGGCGGAAGACCCAGTACTTC.

The chain has TRBV27 and TRBJ1-5, with no clear D. V lost 1 base to trimming and J lost 3 bases, with 7 bases between them. In germline, CDR1 is MNHEY, CDR2 SMNVEV (reference sequence). The CDR3 has 14 amino acids. The CDR3 reads CASSLLRSNQPQHF. The DNA for the CDR3 is TGTGCCAGCAGTTTATTGCGGTCCAATCAGCCCCAGCATTTT.

The V and J genes are TRBV7-3 and TRBJ2-7; 7 nucleotides line up with TRBD1. Germline CDR1 SGHTA, CDR2 FQGTGA. This CDR3 spans 15 amino acids. The trim removed 1 base at V and 3 bases at J, leaving 6 bases unmatched. The CDR3 coding sequence is TGTGCCAGCAGCTTAAGGGCCGGGACAGACTACGAGCAGTACTTC. Its translation is CASSLRAGTDYEQYF.

The chain joins TRBV6-1 to TRBJ1-1, with TRBD1 identical over 7 bases. Per germline, CDR1 MNHNS and CDR2 SASEGT. This CDR3 region has 14 residues. The J segment lost 2 bases and the V segment lost 4 bases, leaving 4 bases of the junction unmatched. CDR3 nucleotides: TGTGCCAGCAGTGTACAGGGGCACAACACTGAAGCTTTCTTT. This encodes CASSVQGHNTEAFF.

The V call is TRBV6-4, the J call TRBJ1-5; D might be TRBD1 (6 bases). Trimming removed 1 base from V and 5 bases from J, with 12 bases in between. Germline V lookup: CDR1 MRHNA, CDR2 SNTAGT. This CDR3 comprises 15 residues. CDR3 loop: CASSDFRTADQPQHF. The DNA for the CDR3 is TGTGCCAGCAGTGACTTTAGGACAGCCGATCAGCCCCAGCATTTT.

V and J are TRBV10-3 and TRBJ1-2; 7 bases match TRBD1. The germline V gene has CDR1 ENHRY and CDR2 SYGVKD. This CDR3 is 11 amino acids long. After removal of 6 bases from V and 8 bases from J, the junction contained 3 bases not matched to a gene. CDR3 sequence (DNA): TGTGCCATCAGGACAGGGAAGGGCTACACCTTC. This sequence encodes CAIRTGKGYTF.

To note about this clone: The same CDR3 is also encoded by other DNA sequences in this sample. The V and J genes are TRBV6-5 and TRBJ2-7; TRBD1 aligns across 7 bases. V was clipped by 5 bases and J by 7 bases; unmatched bases: 8. The CDR3 consists of 13 residues. Germline V lookup: CDR1 MNHEY, CDR2 SVGAGI. The DNA for the CDR3 is TGTGCCAGCAGTCCGACAGGGCTACGTGAGCAGTACTTC. This encodes CASSPTGLREQYF.

The J gene is TRBJ2-2, the V gene TRBV7-3; D perhaps matches TRBD1 (6 bases). V was cut by 3 bases and J by 5 bases, with 7 bases left in between. Germline lookup yields CDR1 SGHTA and CDR2 FQGTGA. This CDR3 region has 13 residues. In nucleotides, the CDR3 is TGTGCCAGCAGCTTGAGGGGGACCGGGGAGCTGTTTTTT. Translating it yields CASSLRGTGELFF.

A single count supports this clone. This chain links TRBV9 with TRBJ2-3; unclear D gene. V was trimmed by 4 bases and J by 4 bases, leaving 7 bases between them. Germline CDR1 is SGDLS and CDR2 is YYNGEE. The CDR3 spans 12 residues. The CDR3 reads CASSRGSDTQYF. The CDR3 coding sequence is TGTGCCAGCAGCCGAGGCTCAGATACGCAGTATTTT.

This sequence joins TRBV7-6 and TRBJ1-2; 7 bases line up with TRBD1. Germline CDR1 and CDR2: SGHVS and FNYEAQ. CDR3 length equals 16 residues. After removal of 5 bases from V and 7 bases from J, the junction contained 16 bases not matched to a gene. CDR3: CASSPPYRGDRAGYTF. In DNA form, the CDR3 reads TGTGCCAGCAGCCCGCCCTACAGGGGTGATAGAGCTGGCTACACCTTC.

In its sample, this clone was seen once. V gene TRBV11-2 combines with J gene TRBJ2-2, with D possibly matching TRBD1 (7 bases). CDR3 length equals 15 residues. V lost 2 bases, J lost 5 bases, and 12 bases lay in between. From germline, CDR1 is SGHAT and CDR2 FQNNGV. The DNA for the CDR3 is TGTGCCAGCAGCTTATCGACAGGGAGGACCGGGGAGCTGTTTTTT. This translates into CASSLSTGRTGELFF.

This rearrangement joins TRBV6-5 to TRBJ2-5; maybe TRBD1 (6 bases). The tail of the sequence fits TRBJ2-7 better, so the J call may be wrong. From germline, CDR1 is MNHEY and CDR2 SVGAGI. The CDR3 totals 15 residues. CDR3 region: CASRPQGSGSYEQYF. The CDR3 DNA is TGTGCCAGCAGGCCCCAGGGGTCGGGCTCCTACGAGCAGTACTTC.

There are a few counts of this clone. The rearrangement uses TRBV2 and TRBJ1-6; D is ambiguous. This CDR3 comprises 13 residues. Looked up from germline, CDR1 is SNHLY and CDR2 is FYNNEI. V was clipped by 5 bases and J by 8 bases, with 10 bases between them. As DNA, the CDR3 is TGTGCCAGCAGTAGGGAGACTTATTCACCCCTCCACTTT. This translates into CASSRETYSPLHF.

The rearrangement joins TRBV6-6 to TRBJ2-7; D gene uncertain. Trimming left V 0 bases short and J 4 bases short, with 7 bases between. The germline V gene encodes CDR1 MNHNY and CDR2 SVGAGI (reference sequence). This CDR3 is 13 amino acids long. Here the CDR3 DNA reads TGTGCCAGCAGTTACTCGACACGTTACGAGCAGTACTTC. Its translation is CASSYSTRYEQYF.

The chain has TRBV4-2 and TRBJ1-2, with TRBD1 as a possible D gene (6 bases). Germline V CDR1 and CDR2: LGHNA, YNFKEQ. The CDR3 length is 14 residues. Trimming left V 1 base short and J 4 bases short, with 10 bases between. The CDR3 DNA is TGTGCCAGCAGCCAAGTGTTGGGGGCCTATGGCTACACCTTC. Translation: CASSQVLGAYGYTF.

There are a few counts of this clone. The chain carries TRBV5-1 and TRBJ2-4; D is perhaps TRBD2 (5 bases). CDR3 length equals 14 residues. Germline-derived CDR1 and CDR2 are SGHRS and YFSETQ. Trimming shortened V by 4 bases and J by 0 bases, and 8 bases separated the two germline ends. CDR3 residues: CASSPGLAKNIQYF. As DNA, the CDR3 is TGCGCCAGCAGCCCCGGACTAGCCAAAAACATTCAGTACTTC.

The sample holds one count of this clone. J is TRBJ2-5 and V is TRBV30; TRBD1 aligns across 7 bases. With 2 bases clipped from V and 3 bases from J, the junction kept 3 bases outside the gene matches. The germline CDR1 and CDR2 sequences are GTSNPN and SVGIG (reference sequence). The CDR3 spans 13 residues. The CDR3 nucleotides are TGTGCCTGGAGTTGGACAGGCGAAGAGACCCAGTACTTC. It yields the protein CAWSWTGEETQYF.

In the case of this clone: A read error may produce the germline difference seen at one junction end. The chain carries TRBV6-5 and TRBJ2-5, with 8 nucleotides matching TRBD1. The CDR3 runs to 13 residues. Germline-derived CDR1 and CDR2 are MNHEY and SVGAGI. The DNA of the CDR3 is TGTGCCAGCAGTCGGGACAGGCAAGAGGCCCAGTACTTC. Its translation: CASSRDRQEAQYF.

The chain has TRBV29-1 and TRBJ1-4; D remains unclear. Trimming pared 5 bases from V and 7 bases from J, leaving 20 bases between. The CDR3 length is 15 residues. The germline V gene has CDR1 SQVTM and CDR2 ANQGSEA. CDR3 protein: CSVSGSSTVSEKLFF. CDR3 nucleotides: TGCAGCGTTTCGGGGAGCAGTACGGTCTCTGAAAAACTGTTTTTT.